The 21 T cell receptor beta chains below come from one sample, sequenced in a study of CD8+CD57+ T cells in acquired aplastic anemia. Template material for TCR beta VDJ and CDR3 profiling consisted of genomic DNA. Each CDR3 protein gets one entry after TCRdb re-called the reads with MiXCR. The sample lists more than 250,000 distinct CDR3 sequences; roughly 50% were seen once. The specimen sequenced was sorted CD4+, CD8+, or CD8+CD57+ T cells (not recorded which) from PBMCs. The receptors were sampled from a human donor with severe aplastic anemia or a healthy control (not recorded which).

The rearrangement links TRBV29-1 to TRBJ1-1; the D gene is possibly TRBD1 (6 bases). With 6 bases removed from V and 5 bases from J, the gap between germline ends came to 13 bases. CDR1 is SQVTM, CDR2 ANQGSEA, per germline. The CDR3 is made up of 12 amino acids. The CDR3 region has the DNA TGCAGCGTGTACAGGGATCGAACTGAAGCTTTCTTT. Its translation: CSVYRDRTEAFF.

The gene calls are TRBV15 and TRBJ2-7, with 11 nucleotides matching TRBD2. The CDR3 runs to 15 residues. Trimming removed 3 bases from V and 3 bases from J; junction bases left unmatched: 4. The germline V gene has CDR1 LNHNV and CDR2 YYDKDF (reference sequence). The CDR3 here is CATSSLLAGDYEQYF. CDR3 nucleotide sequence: TGTGCCACCAGCAGCCTACTAGCGGGAGACTACGAGCAGTACTTC.

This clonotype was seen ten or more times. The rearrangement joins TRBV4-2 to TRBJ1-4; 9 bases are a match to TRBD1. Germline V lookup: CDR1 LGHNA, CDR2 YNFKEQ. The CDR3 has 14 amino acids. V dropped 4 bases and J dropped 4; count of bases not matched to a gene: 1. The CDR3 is CASSRDRDNEKLFF. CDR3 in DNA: TGTGCCAGCAGCCGGGACAGGGATAATGAAAAACTGTTTTTT.

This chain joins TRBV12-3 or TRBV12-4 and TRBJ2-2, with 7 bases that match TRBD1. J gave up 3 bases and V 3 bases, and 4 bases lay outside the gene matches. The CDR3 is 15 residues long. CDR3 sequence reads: CASSFRQGDTGELFF. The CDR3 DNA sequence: TGTGCCAGCAGTTTTCGGCAGGGGGACACCGGGGAGCTGTTTTTT.

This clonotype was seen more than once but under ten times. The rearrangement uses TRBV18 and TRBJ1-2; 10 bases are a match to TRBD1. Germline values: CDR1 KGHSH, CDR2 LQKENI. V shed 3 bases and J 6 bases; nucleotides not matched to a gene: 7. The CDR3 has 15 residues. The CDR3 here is CASSPGSGQGHGYTF. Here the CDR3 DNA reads TGTGCCAGCTCACCGGGGTCGGGACAGGGGCATGGCTACACCTTC.

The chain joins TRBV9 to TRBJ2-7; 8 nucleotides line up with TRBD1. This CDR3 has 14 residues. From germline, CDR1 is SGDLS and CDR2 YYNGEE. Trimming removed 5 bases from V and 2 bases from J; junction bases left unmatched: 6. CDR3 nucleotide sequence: TGTGCCAGCAGACCGGGACAGGCTACCTACGAGCAGTACTTC. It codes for CASRPGQATYEQYF.

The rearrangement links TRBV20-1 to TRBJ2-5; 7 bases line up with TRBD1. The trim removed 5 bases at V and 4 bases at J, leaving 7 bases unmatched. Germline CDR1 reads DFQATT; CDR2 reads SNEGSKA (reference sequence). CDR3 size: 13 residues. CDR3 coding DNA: TGCAGTGCTCGACAGGGAACGTCAGAGACCCAGTACTTC. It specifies CSARQGTSETQYF.

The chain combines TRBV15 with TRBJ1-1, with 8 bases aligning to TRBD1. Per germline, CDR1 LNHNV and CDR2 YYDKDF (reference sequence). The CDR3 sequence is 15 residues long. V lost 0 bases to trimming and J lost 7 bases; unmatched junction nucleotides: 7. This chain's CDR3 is CATSREGAGGNEAFF. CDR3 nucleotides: TGTGCCACCAGCAGAGAGGGGGCAGGGGGCAATGAAGCTTTCTTT.

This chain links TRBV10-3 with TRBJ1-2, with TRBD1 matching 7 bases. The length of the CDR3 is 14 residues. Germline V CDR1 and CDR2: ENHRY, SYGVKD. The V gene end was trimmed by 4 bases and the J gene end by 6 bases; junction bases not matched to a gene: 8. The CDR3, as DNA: TGTGCCATCAGTGGGACACAGGGGAGCGATGGCTACACCTTC. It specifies CAISGTQGSDGYTF.

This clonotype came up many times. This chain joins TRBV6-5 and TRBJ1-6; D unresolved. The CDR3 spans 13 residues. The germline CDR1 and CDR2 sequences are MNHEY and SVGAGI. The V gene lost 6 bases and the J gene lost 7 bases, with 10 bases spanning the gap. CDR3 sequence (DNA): TGTGCCAGCAGCACGGGGTGGAATTCACCCCTCCACTTT. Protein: CASSTGWNSPLHF.

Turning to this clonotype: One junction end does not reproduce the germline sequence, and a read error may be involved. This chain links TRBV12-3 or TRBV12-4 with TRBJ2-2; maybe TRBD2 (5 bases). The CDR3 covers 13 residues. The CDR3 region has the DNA TGTGCCAGCAGTCGCCCACCCACCGGGGAGCTGCTTTTT. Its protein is CASSRPPTGELLF.

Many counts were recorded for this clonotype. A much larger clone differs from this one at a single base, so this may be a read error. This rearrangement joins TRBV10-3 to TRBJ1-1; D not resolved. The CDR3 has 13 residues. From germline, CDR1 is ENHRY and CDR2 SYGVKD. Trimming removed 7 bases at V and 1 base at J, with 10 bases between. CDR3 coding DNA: TGTGCCATCAATCAGACCTCGAACACTGAAGCTTTCTTT. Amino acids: CAINQTSNTEAFF.

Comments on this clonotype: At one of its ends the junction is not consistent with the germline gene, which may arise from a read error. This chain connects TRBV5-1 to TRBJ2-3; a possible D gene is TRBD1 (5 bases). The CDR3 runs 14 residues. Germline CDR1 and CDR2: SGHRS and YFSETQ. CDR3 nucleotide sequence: TGTGCCAGCAGCTTGACAGTGGCCCCAGATACGCAGTATTTT. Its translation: CASSLTVAPDTQYF.

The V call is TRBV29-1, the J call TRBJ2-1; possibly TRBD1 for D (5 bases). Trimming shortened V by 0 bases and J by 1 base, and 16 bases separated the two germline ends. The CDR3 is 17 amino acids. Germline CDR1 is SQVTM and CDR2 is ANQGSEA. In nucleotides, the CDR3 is TGCAGCGTTGAAGATGATGGGGCTTTCTGGTCCTACAATGAGCAGTTCTTC. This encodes CSVEDDGAFWSYNEQFF.

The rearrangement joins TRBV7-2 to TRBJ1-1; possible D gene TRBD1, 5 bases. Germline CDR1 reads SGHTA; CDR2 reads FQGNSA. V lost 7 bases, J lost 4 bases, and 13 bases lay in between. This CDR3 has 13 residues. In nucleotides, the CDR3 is TGTGCCAGCAAACTTGCGGGGGGCACTGAAGCTTTCTTT. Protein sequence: CASKLAGGTEAFF.

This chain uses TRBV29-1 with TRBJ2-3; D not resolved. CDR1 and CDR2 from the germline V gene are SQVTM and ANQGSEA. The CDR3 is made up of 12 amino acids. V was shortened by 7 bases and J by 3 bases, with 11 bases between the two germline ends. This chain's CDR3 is CSALGSTDTQYF. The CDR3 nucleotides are TGCAGCGCCCTCGGTAGTACAGATACGCAGTATTTT.

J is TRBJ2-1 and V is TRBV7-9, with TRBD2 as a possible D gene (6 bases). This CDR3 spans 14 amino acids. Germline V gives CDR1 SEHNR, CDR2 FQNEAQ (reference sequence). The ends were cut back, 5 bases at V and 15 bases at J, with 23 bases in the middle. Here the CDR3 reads CASSPWGERMNPFF. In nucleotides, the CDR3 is TGTGCCAGCAGCCCTTGGGGGGAGAGAATGAACCCGTTCTTC.

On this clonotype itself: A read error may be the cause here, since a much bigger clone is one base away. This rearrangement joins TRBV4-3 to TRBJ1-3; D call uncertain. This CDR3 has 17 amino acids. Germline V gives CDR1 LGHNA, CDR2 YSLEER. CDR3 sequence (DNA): TGCGCCAGCAGCCAAGATAGGTGGGGAGTCTCTGGAAACACCATACATTTT. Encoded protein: CASSQDRWGVSGNTIHF.

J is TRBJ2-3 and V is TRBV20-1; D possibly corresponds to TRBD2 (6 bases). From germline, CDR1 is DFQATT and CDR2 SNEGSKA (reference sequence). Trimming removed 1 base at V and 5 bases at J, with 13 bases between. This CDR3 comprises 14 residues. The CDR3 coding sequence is TGCAGTGCTAGAGTGAGGGGAGGTTTAGATACGCAGTATTTT. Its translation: CSARVRGGLDTQYF.

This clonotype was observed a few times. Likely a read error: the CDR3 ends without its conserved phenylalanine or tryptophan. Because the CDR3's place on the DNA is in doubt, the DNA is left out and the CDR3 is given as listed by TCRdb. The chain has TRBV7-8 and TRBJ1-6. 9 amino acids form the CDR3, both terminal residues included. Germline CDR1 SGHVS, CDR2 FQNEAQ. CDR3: CASSTKSPS.

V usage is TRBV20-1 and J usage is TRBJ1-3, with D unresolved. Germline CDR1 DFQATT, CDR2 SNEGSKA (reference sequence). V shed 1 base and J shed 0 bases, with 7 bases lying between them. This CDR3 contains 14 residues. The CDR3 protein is CSARVLSSGNTIYF. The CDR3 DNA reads TGCAGTGCTAGAGTCCTCAGCTCTGGAAACACCATATATTTT.